What follows are 16 T cell receptor beta chains derived from one specimen sequenced in a study of T cells in Graves' hyperthyroidism and ophthalmopathy. RNA transcripts served as the template for amplifying TCR beta CDR3 regions. When the TCR CDR3 underwent first-round RT-PCR, the HTBI primer set was used. Using its own MiXCR run on the multiplex PCR reads, TCRdb lists one record per CDR3 protein. The table lists some 250,000 distinct CDR3 sequences, about 14% of them singletons, with roughly 15% in the top ten. Sequencing was done on a sample of blood. The receptors were gathered from a woman aged 40-49 years with Graves' hyperthyroidism that later progressed to Graves' ophthalmopathy.

The rearrangement uses TRBV11-1 and TRBJ1-1, with 7 bases matching TRBD1. The germline V gene has CDR1 SGHAT and CDR2 FQDESV (reference sequence). The CDR3 extends over 14 amino acids. Trimming removed 4 bases from V and 6 bases from J; junction bases left unmatched: 8. The CDR3 nucleotides are TGTGCCAGCAGCTATACCAGGGGGACCCCTGAAGCTTTCTTT. It specifies CASSYTRGTPEAFF.

This clonotype was detected ten times or more. The chain combines TRBV28 with TRBJ2-3; D remains ambiguous. V dropped 6 bases and J dropped 0 bases, with 16 bases sitting between them. The CDR3 runs to 16 residues. Germline values: CDR1 MDHEN, CDR2 SYDVKM. This CDR3 reads CASSPAPYPSTDTQYF. The CDR3 DNA follows: TGTGCCAGCAGCCCCGCCCCATATCCTAGCACAGATACGCAGTATTTT.

This sequence joins TRBV28 and TRBJ1-4; no clear D. This CDR3 region has 16 residues. Trimming removed 5 bases at V and 4 bases at J, with 17 bases between. Germline V CDR1 and CDR2: MDHEN, SYDVKM. The CDR3 sequence: CASSPHRAPDNEKLFF. CDR3 DNA: TGTGCCAGCAGTCCACACCGGGCCCCGGATAATGAAAAACTGTTTTTT.

The chain couples TRBV4-1 to TRBJ2-7, with a possible D match to TRBD1 (5 bases). The CDR3 runs 15 residues. Trimming pared 5 bases from V and 2 bases from J, leaving 16 bases between. Germline assignment: CDR1 MGHRA and CDR2 YSYEKL. Written as DNA, the CDR3 is TGCGCCAGCAGCTACCGACAGAGGCCTACCTACGAGCAGTACTTC. Encoded protein: CASSYRQRPTYEQYF.

The rearrangement links TRBV29-1 to TRBJ2-3, with D tentatively TRBD2 (5 bases). Trimming took 7 bases from V and 1 from J, leaving 12 bases between them. This CDR3 contains 13 residues. Per germline, CDR1 SQVTM and CDR2 ANQGSEA. CDR3 sequence: CSGSGVGTDTQYF. CDR3 nucleotide sequence: TGCAGCGGATCCGGGGTCGGCACAGATACGCAGTATTTT.

There are many counts of this clonotype. The DNA for the CDR3 is TGTGCCAGCAGGTCCAGGGGAGCGATGGTTACAGATACGCAGTATTTT. This translates into CASRSRGAMVTDTQYF. The chain uses TRBV7-8 and TRBJ2-3, with D perhaps matching TRBD1 (6 bases). The CDR3 totals 16 residues. V shed 6 bases and J shed 3 bases, with 19 bases lying between them. Looked up from germline, CDR1 is SGHVS and CDR2 is FQNEAQ.

Comment on this clonotype: The junction departs from the called germline gene at one end, perhaps through a read error. The rearrangement joins TRBV7-9 to TRBJ2-7; 9 bases fit TRBD1. This CDR3 has 15 amino acids. The germline gives CDR1 SEHNR, CDR2 FQNEAQ (reference sequence). The CDR3 reads CASSPSGQGLDEHYF. DNA of the CDR3: TGTGCCAGCAGCCCCTCGGGACAGGGCTTGGACGAGCATTACTTC. The variable domain in full, completed from reference TRBV7-9 and TRBJ2-7, reads DTGVSQNPRHKITKRGQNVTFRCDPISEHNRLYWYRQTLGQGPEFLTYFQNEAQLEKSRLLSDRFSAERPKGSFSTLEIQRTEQGDSAMYLCASSPSGQGLDEHYFGPGTRLTVT.

This clonotype was seen at least ten times. The chain links TRBV10-2 to TRBJ1-2; D might be TRBD1 (6 bases). Germline loops: CDR1 WSHSY, CDR2 SAAADI. Trimming removed 6 bases at V and 2 bases at J, with 13 bases between. This CDR3 has 14 residues. This CDR3 reads CASRTGRKNYGYTF. The CDR3 DNA reads as TGCGCCAGCAGGACAGGACGGAAGAACTATGGCTACACCTTC.

This clonotype was found many times. The rearrangement links TRBV6-1 to TRBJ1-1; D is ambiguous. CDR3 length: 12 amino acids. CDR1 and CDR2 (germline): MNHNS, SASEGT. Trimming left V 6 bases short and J 3 bases short, with 8 bases between. CDR3 region: CASSNWDTEAFF. The CDR3 bases are TGTGCCAGCAGCAACTGGGACACTGAAGCTTTCTTT.

This clonotype was observed many times. The V and J genes are TRBV5-6 and TRBJ2-1; D not resolved. V lost 2 bases to trimming and J lost 9 bases, with 6 bases between them. Germline assignment: CDR1 SGHDT and CDR2 YYEEEE. This CDR3 is 11 amino acids long. CDR3 sequence (DNA): TGTGCCAGCAGCTTACTCAGTGAGCAGTTCTTC. Translated: CASSLLSEQFF.

This clonotype has a count of ten or more. The chain carries TRBV6-5 and TRBJ1-4; 7 bases are a match to TRBD1. From germline, CDR1 is MNHEY and CDR2 SVGAGI. This CDR3 has 15 amino acids. Trimming at V came to 6 bases and at J to 5 bases, leaving 9 bases not matched to a gene. The CDR3 sequence is CASSLAGTANEKLFF. The CDR3 DNA sequence: TGTGCCAGCAGCTTAGCGGGGACAGCAAATGAAAAACTGTTTTTT.

This clonotype has a count of ten or more. The chain carries TRBV6-6 and TRBJ1-5; D possibly corresponds to TRBD1 (5 bases). The CDR3 sequence is 16 residues long. The germline V and J ends were trimmed by 0 bases and 3 bases, with 12 bases remaining between them. CDR1 and CDR2 (germline): MNHNY, SVGAGI (reference sequence). This chain's CDR3 is CASSYSETASNQPQHF. The DNA of the CDR3 is TGTGCCAGCAGTTACTCGGAGACAGCTTCCAATCAGCCCCAGCATTTT.

This clonotype has at least ten counts. This chain links TRBV12-5 with TRBJ2-2, with D possibly being TRBD1 (5 bases). There are 14 residues in the CDR3. CDR1 is LGHNT, CDR2 FRNRAP, per germline. The V and J ends lost 4 bases and 5 bases respectively, with 11 bases between them. DNA of the CDR3: TGTGCTAGTGGTTCCAGCCAGGGAACCGGGGAGCTGTTTTTT. Protein product: CASGSSQGTGELFF.

Ten or more counts support this clonotype. The J gene is TRBJ2-2, the V gene TRBV5-5; 8 bases are a match to TRBD2. The CDR3 is 17 residues long. J gave up 0 bases and V 0 bases, and 4 bases lay outside the gene matches. CDR1 and CDR2 from the germline V gene are SGHKS and YYEKEE (reference sequence). The CDR3 DNA sequence: TGTGCCAGCAGCTTGGAGGGAGCGGGAGCGAACACCGGGGAGCTGTTTTTT. This encodes CASSLEGAGANTGELFF.

This clonotype has a count of ten or more. The V gene is TRBV27, the J gene TRBJ2-2, with D possibly TRBD2 on 6 matching bases. The CDR3 sequence is 18 residues long. The V end was cut by 6 bases, the J end by 0 bases, with 20 bases between. Germline assignment: CDR1 MNHEY and CDR2 SMNVEV (reference sequence). The CDR3 nucleotides read TGTGCCAGCAGCCATCGTCCTCTAGCGAACGCGAACACCGGGGAGCTGTTTTTT. It is translated as CASSHRPLANANTGELFF.

With regard to this clonotype: A much larger clone lies a single base off, so this may be a read error. V gene TRBV6-1 combines with J gene TRBJ2-2; tentatively, D is TRBD1 or TRBD2 (7 bases each). CDR3 length: 16 residues. The V and J ends lost 8 bases and 6 bases respectively, with 22 bases between them. Germline loops: CDR1 MNHNS, CDR2 SASEGT. CDR3 in amino acids: CASWSTRAGGAGELFF. In DNA form, the CDR3 reads TGTGCCAGCTGGTCAACCCGGGCAGGGGGGGCCGGGGAGCTGTTTTTT.